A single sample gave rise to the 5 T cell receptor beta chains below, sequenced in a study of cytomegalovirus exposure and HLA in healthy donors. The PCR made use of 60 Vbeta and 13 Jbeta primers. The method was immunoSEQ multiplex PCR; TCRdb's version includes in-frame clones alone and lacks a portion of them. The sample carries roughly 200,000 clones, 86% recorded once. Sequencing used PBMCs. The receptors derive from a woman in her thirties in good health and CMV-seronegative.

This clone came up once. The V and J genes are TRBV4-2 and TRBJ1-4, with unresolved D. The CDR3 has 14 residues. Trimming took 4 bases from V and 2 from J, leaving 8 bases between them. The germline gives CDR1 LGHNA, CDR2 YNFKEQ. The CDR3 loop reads CASSREITNEKLFF. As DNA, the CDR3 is TGTGCCAGCAGCCGTGAGATCACTAATGAAAAACTGTTTTTT.

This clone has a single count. The CDR3 DNA reads as TGTGCCAGCAGCTTGGGTTGGGGCCCCCCGCAGGAGACCCAGTACTTC. It encodes CASSLGWGPPQETQYF. The J gene is TRBJ2-5, the V gene TRBV5-4; D possibly corresponds to TRBD1 (5 bases). The CDR3 extends over 16 amino acids. V lost 0 bases, J lost 5 bases, and 17 bases lay in between. Germline V gene lookup returns CDR1 SGHNT and CDR2 YYREEE (reference sequence). Full variable domain (remainder filled in from reference TRBV5-4 and TRBJ2-5): ETGVTQSPTHLIKTRGQQVTLRCSSQSGHNTVSWYQQALGQGPQFIFQYYREEENGRGNFPPRFSGLQFPNYSSELNVNALELDDSALYLCASSLGWGPPQETQYFGPGTRLLVL.

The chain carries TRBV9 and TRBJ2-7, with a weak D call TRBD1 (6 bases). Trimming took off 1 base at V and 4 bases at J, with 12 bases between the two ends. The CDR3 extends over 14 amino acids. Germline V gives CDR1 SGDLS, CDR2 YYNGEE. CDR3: CASSVNQGGYEQYF. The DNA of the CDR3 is TGTGCCAGCAGCGTAAACCAAGGGGGATACGAGCAGTACTTC.

Here the CDR3 reads CASSQELWVREGGYTF. The CDR3 DNA follows: TGCGCCAGCAGCCAAGAATTATGGGTCAGGGAGGGTGGCTACACCTTC. This chain links TRBV4-1 with TRBJ1-2; D might be TRBD1 (5 bases). The germline V and J ends were trimmed by 0 bases and 7 bases, with 18 bases remaining between them. The CDR3 runs to 16 residues. Germline V gene sequence: CDR1 MGHRA, CDR2 YSYEKL.

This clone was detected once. The CDR3 loop is CASSLGSGRAVEQFF. CDR3 sequence (DNA): TGTGCCAGCAGCTTGGGTAGCGGGAGGGCCGTTGAGCAGTTCTTC. J is TRBJ2-1 and V is TRBV5-4; 11 positions match TRBD2. Per germline, CDR1 SGHNT and CDR2 YYREEE (reference sequence). With 0 bases clipped from V and 9 bases from J, the junction kept 5 bases outside the gene matches. The CDR3 length is 15 residues.